This T cell receptor (beta chain) derives from a study of blood T cell repertoires in COVID-19. Only one count was recorded for this clone. TCRdb keeps only in-frame clones here, not all; method: immunoSEQ multiplex PCR. This sample has around 40,000 clones, with about four fifths found just once. Trimming took 4 bases from V and 1 from J, leaving 9 bases between them. This CDR3 contains 14 residues. CDR1 and CDR2 (germline): MGHRA, YSYEKL. The rearrangement joins TRBV4-1 to TRBJ2-3; possible D gene TRBD2, 6 bases. The clonotype comes from a man between 65 and 85 years old with acute or convalescent COVID-19. Sequencing was done on a sample of peripheral blood. For the CDR3, the DNA is TGCGCCAGCAGCCCCGGGGGACGCACAGATACGCAGTATTTT. Its protein is CASSPGGRTDTQYF.